This TCR beta chain is drawn from a study of Ad26.COV2.S vaccination and SARS-CoV-2 variants. As to treatment: some 19 received Ad26.COV2.S at low or high dose, single or two shots; 5 received placebo; per-sample allocation not given. Following the first vaccine or placebo injection, samples were taken on day 63. Germline trimming cut 4 bases from V and 4 bases from J; bases unmatched to any gene: 9. Germline values: CDR1 MDHEN, CDR2 SYDVKM. This CDR3 comprises 18 residues. Libraries were prepared by immunoSEQ multiplex PCR; TCRdb keeps only in-frame clonotypes and omits some of them. The sample lists some 480,000 clones, about 83% occurring once.

V gene TRBV28 combines with J gene TRBJ2-2; TRBD2 matches at 13 bases. The receptor was isolated from a person between 18 and 60 years old who received the Ad26.COV2.S COVID-19 vaccine or a placebo. The specimen was peripheral blood, collected in a trial of Ad26.COV2.S vaccine versus placebo. Here the CDR3 DNA reads TGTGCCAGCAGTTCCTCTGGACTAGCGGGAGTGGGCACCGGGGAGCTGTTTTTT. Amino acids: CASSSSGLAGVGTGELFF. Drawing the rest from reference TRBV28 and TRBJ2-2, the complete variable domain is DVKVTQSSRYLVKRTGEKVFLECVQDMDHENMFWYRQDPGLGLRLIYFSYDVKMKEKGDIPEGYSVSREKKERFSLILESASTNQTSMYLCASSSSGLAGVGTGELFFGEGSRLTVL.